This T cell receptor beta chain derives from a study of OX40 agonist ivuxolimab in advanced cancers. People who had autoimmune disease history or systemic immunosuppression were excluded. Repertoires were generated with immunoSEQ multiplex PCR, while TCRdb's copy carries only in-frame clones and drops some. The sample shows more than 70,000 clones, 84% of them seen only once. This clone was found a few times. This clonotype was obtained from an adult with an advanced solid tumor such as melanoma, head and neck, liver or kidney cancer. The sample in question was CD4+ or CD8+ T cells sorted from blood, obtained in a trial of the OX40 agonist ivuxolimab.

CDR3 DNA sequence: TGTGCCAGCAGCCTGGACAGTAGAAATGAAAAACTGTTTTTT. Translating it yields CASSLDSRNEKLFF. This chain links TRBV4-2 with TRBJ1-4; weak D call: TRBD1 (6 bases). The V gene lost 4 bases and the J gene lost 5 bases, with 11 bases spanning the gap. The length of the CDR3 is 14 residues. Germline V gene lookup returns CDR1 LGHNA and CDR2 YNFKEQ.